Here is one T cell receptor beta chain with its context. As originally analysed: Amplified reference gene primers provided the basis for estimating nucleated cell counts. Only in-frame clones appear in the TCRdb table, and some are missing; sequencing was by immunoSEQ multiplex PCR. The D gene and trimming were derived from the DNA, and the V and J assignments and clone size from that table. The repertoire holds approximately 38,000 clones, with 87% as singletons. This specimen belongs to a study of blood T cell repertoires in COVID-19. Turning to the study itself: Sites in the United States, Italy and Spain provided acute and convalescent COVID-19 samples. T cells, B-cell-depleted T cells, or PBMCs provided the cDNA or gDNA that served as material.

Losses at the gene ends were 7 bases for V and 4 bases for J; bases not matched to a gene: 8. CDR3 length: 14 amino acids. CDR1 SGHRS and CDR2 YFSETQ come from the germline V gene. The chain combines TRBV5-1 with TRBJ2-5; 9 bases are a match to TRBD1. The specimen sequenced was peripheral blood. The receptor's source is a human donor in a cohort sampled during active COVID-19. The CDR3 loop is CASYRTGDGETQYF. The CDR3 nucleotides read TGCGCCAGCTATCGGACAGGGGATGGAGAGACCCAGTACTTC.